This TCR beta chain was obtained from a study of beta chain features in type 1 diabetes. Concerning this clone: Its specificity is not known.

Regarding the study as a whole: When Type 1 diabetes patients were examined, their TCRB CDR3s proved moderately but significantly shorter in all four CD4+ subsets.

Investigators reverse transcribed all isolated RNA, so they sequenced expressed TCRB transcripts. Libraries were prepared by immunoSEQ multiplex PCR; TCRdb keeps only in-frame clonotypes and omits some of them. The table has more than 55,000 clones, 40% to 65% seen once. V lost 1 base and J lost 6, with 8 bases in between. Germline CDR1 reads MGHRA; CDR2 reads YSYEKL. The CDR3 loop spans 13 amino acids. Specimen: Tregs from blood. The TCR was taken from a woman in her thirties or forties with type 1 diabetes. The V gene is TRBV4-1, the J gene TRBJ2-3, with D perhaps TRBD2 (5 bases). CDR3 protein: CASSQVSGDTQYF. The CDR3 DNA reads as TGCGCCAGCAGCCAAGTTTCGGGGGATACGCAGTATTTT.